This T cell receptor beta chain was identified during a study of blood T cell repertoires in COVID-19. Germline V gene lookup returns CDR1 MDHEN and CDR2 SYDVKM. The CDR3 consists of 15 residues. V dropped 9 bases and J dropped 3; count of bases not matched to a gene: 9. This table comes from immunoSEQ multiplex PCR, and its TCRdb copy is limited to in-frame clones, with some not included. Here the sample spans approximately 290,000 clones, about 85% being singletons. This rearrangement joins TRBV28 to TRBJ2-2, with 8 bases fitting TRBD1. What was sequenced was peripheral blood. This sequence was found in a man aged 18-30 years with active or convalescent COVID-19. The CDR3 DNA reads as TGTGCCAGTAGAAGGACAGGGATTTACACCGGGGAGCTGTTTTTT. This translates into CASRRTGIYTGELFF.